These 21 T cell receptor beta chains share one sample of origin, sequenced in a study of T cells in Graves' hyperthyroidism and ophthalmopathy. TCR beta CDR3 regions were amplified from RNA transcripts. RT-PCR in the first round (using the HTBI primer set) targeted the TCR CDR3. One entry per CDR3 protein, called by TCRdb with MiXCR from the multiplex PCR reads. Altogether around 560,000 distinct CDR3 sequences are present, 16% being singletons, with the ten largest covering roughly 18%. The sample taken for sequencing was blood. The source of these receptors is a woman between 18 and 29 years old with Graves' hyperthyroidism.

The chain employs TRBV11-2 and TRBJ2-7, with 10 positions matching TRBD2. The CDR3 loop spans 16 amino acids. The V gene's germline CDR1 is SGHAT and CDR2 FQNNGV. The J segment lost 7 bases and the V segment lost 0 bases, leaving 9 bases of the junction unmatched. This CDR3 is CASSLERASGSKEQYF. The CDR3 DNA sequence: TGTGCCAGCAGCTTAGAACGGGCTAGCGGGAGTAAGGAGCAGTACTTC.

The chain combines TRBV27 with TRBJ2-1; 12 positions match TRBD2. Germline CDR1 is MNHEY and CDR2 is SMNVEV (reference sequence). The V and J ends lost 7 bases and 9 bases, in that order; junction bases with no gene match: 10. The CDR3 is made up of 15 amino acids. The CDR3 coding sequence is TGTGCCAGCATGGTGACTAGCGGGAGAAGGAGTGAGCAGTTCTTC. Translation: CASMVTSGRRSEQFF.

This clonotype appeared a few times. The chain carries TRBV20-1 and TRBJ1-6; the match to TRBD1 covers 7 bases. This CDR3 is built from 14 residues. Germline V CDR1 and CDR2: DFQATT, SNEGSKA (reference sequence). J was trimmed by 5 bases and V by 5 bases; bases with no gene match: 6. In DNA, the CDR3 is TGCAGTGCTTCACCGGGACAGAATAATTCACCCCTCCACTTT. It is translated as CSASPGQNNSPLHF.

The chain joins TRBV7-9 to TRBJ2-5; maybe TRBD2 (6 bases). This CDR3 has 15 residues. The V end was cut by 5 bases, the J end by 4 bases, with 17 bases between. Germline V gene lookup returns CDR1 SEHNR and CDR2 FQNEAQ (reference sequence). CDR3 in DNA: TGTGCCAGCAGCCTTCGGCTTAGGGAGGTAGAGACCCAGTACTTC. Translation gives CASSLRLREVETQYF.

This clonotype was seen repeatedly, ten times or more. The CDR3 DNA sequence: TGTGCCACCAGTGATTTGGTCGATGCGACTAGCGAGGGTGGCGAGCAGTACTTC. Translated, it gives CATSDLVDATSEGGEQYF. This rearrangement joins TRBV24-1 to TRBJ2-7; TRBD2 agrees at 8 bases. The V and J ends lost 0 bases and 6 bases, in that order; junction bases with no gene match: 15. Germline CDR1 reads KGHDR; CDR2 reads SFDVKD. The CDR3 is 18 amino acids.

This chain uses TRBV6-1 with TRBJ2-7, with 9 bases matching TRBD2. Germline V gene lookup returns CDR1 MNHNS and CDR2 SASEGT. The J segment lost 5 bases and the V segment lost 8 bases, leaving 22 bases of the junction unmatched. The CDR3 runs 18 residues. CDR3 DNA: TGTGCCAGCGGCCATCTAGCGGGGCCGCCCTTATCGTTAGACGAGCAGTACTTC. This translates into CASGHLAGPPLSLDEQYF.

This clonotype has a handful of counts. DNA of the CDR3: TGTGCCAGCACCTACAGGGTTAACACCGGGGAGCTGTTTTTT. Translation: CASTYRVNTGELFF. J is TRBJ2-2 and V is TRBV28, with a possible D match to TRBD1 (6 bases). Trimming cost V 7 bases and J 2 bases, with 11 bases left between them. CDR3 length equals 14 residues. CDR1 and CDR2 from the germline V gene are MDHEN and SYDVKM.

This clonotype was seen repeatedly, ten times or more. The chain uses TRBV18 and TRBJ2-5; D is uncertain. The CDR3 is made up of 14 amino acids. Between the trimmed V and J ends, which lost 0 bases and 4 bases, there was a span of 9 bases. CDR1 and CDR2 (germline): KGHSH, LQKENI. CDR3 loop: CASSPPTGRETQYF. CDR3 nucleotides: TGTGCCAGCTCACCACCGACGGGCCGAGAGACCCAGTACTTC.

This clonotype was found many times. This rearrangement joins TRBV7-2 to TRBJ2-6, with TRBD1 as a possible D gene (6 bases). The CDR3 is made up of 18 amino acids. Germline V gives CDR1 SGHTA, CDR2 FQGNSA. The V end lost 1 base, the J end lost 0 bases, and 13 bases lay between the germline ends. Here the CDR3 DNA reads TGTGCCAGCAGCTTAGATACAGGGAAGGGCTCTGGGGCCAACGTCCTGACTTTC. Translation gives CASSLDTGKGSGANVLTF. Supplemented by reference TRBV7-2 and TRBJ2-6, the full variable domain reads GAGVSQSPSNKVTEKGKDVELRCDPISGHTALYWYRQSLGQGLEFLIYFQGNSAPDKSGLPSDRFSAERTGGSVSTLTIQRTQQEDSAVYLCASSLDTGKGSGANVLTFGAGSRLTVL.

The CDR3 bases are TGCAGCGTCGAGGTAAGGACTGAAGCTTTCTTT. Protein: CSVEVRTEAFF. The chain uses TRBV29-1 and TRBJ1-1, with D unresolved. The germline V gene encodes CDR1 SQVTM and CDR2 ANQGSEA. The ends were cut back, 6 bases at V and 5 bases at J, with 10 bases in the middle. The CDR3 has 11 amino acids.

This clonotype was recorded at least ten times. The V call is TRBV20-1, the J call TRBJ1-1; 7 positions agree with TRBD1. This CDR3 has 15 residues. Germline CDR1 is DFQATT and CDR2 is SNEGSKA (reference sequence). V trimming: 0 bases; J trimming: 3 bases; junction bases outside the gene matches: 7. DNA of the CDR3: TGCAGTGCTAGAGATTATGGCCAGGGGGACACTGAAGCTTTCTTT. This sequence encodes CSARDYGQGDTEAFF.

The chain couples TRBV7-2 to TRBJ2-7, with 14 bases identical to TRBD2. CDR3 length: 16 amino acids. The V and J ends lost 5 bases and 0 bases, in that order; junction bases with no gene match: 3. CDR1 SGHTA and CDR2 FQGNSA come from the germline V gene. This CDR3 is CASSRTSGGLSYEQYF. DNA for the CDR3: TGTGCCAGCAGCCGGACTAGCGGGGGGCTCTCCTACGAGCAGTACTTC.

The genes are TRBV9 and TRBJ2-3; D possibly corresponds to TRBD1 (6 bases). V lost 3 bases, J lost 1 base, and 9 bases lay in between. This CDR3 contains 14 residues. Germline CDR1 is SGDLS and CDR2 is YYNGEE. CDR3 in DNA: TGTGCCAGCAGCGCACAGGGTGGCACAGATACGCAGTATTTT. This encodes CASSAQGGTDTQYF.

The genes are TRBV10-3 and TRBJ2-2; TRBD2 might be the D (5 bases). Germline loops: CDR1 ENHRY, CDR2 SYGVKD. The V and J ends lost 7 bases and 5 bases respectively, with 8 bases between them. There are 12 residues in the CDR3. CDR3 bases: TGTGCCATCATGCGAGGGACCGGGGAGCTGTTTTTT. Protein sequence: CAIMRGTGELFF.

The chain couples TRBV5-1 to TRBJ2-5; TRBD1 matches 7 bases. V lost 3 bases to trimming and J lost 2 bases; unmatched junction nucleotides: 4. From germline, CDR1 is SGHRS and CDR2 YFSETQ. The CDR3 covers 14 residues. This chain's CDR3 is CASSSGQTQETQYF. CDR3 nucleotides: TGCGCCAGCAGCTCGGGACAGACACAAGAGACCCAGTACTTC.

The V call is TRBV20-1, the J call TRBJ2-2, with unresolved D. Germline CDR1 and CDR2: DFQATT and SNEGSKA (reference sequence). V was pared by 5 bases and J by 3 bases, with 16 bases between. CDR3 length: 15 amino acids. CDR3 coding DNA: TGCAGTGCTCCGGACGCACACACAGACACCGGGGAGCTGTTTTTT. As protein: CSAPDAHTDTGELFF.

This clonotype appeared a few times. The gene calls are TRBV18 and TRBJ2-5; 7 bases align to TRBD1. The germline gives CDR1 KGHSH, CDR2 LQKENI. The V gene end was trimmed by 3 bases and the J gene end by 3 bases; junction bases not matched to a gene: 7. The CDR3 sequence is 15 residues long. The CDR3 spells CASSPPGQLKETQYF. As DNA, the CDR3 is TGTGCCAGCTCACCCCCGGGACAGCTAAAAGAGACCCAGTACTTC. The full variable domain, rest sourced from reference TRBV18 and TRBJ2-5, is NAGVMQNPRHLVRRRGQEARLRCSPMKGHSHVYWYRQLPEEGLKFMVYLQKENIIDESGMPKERFSAEFPKEGPSILRIQQVVRGDSAAYFCASSPPGQLKETQYFGPGTRLLVL.

This clonotype was observed many times. This sequence joins TRBV5-1 and TRBJ2-7, with TRBD2 matching over 7 bases. Germline-derived CDR1 and CDR2 are SGHRS and YFSETQ. This CDR3 is 14 amino acids long. V gave up 4 bases and J gave up 2 bases; unmatched junction bases: 6. In DNA form, the CDR3 reads TGCGCCAGCAGCAGTAGCGGGTTAGCCTACGAGCAGTACTTC. Amino acids: CASSSSGLAYEQYF.

Of note for this clonotype: Its ends do not fully match the called genes, so a read error is possible. The chain is built from TRBV27 and TRBJ1-5; 7 bases fit TRBD1. Germline assignment: CDR1 MNHEY and CDR2 SMNVEV (reference sequence). This CDR3 is built from 15 residues. The CDR3 loop reads CASSPLTGRGQSQHF. In DNA, the CDR3 is TGTGCCAGCAGTCCCCTGACAGGGCGAGGTCAGTCCCAGCATTTT.

In this sample, this clonotype turned up a few times. J is TRBJ2-2 and V is TRBV6-2 or TRBV6-3; weak D call: TRBD2 (6 bases). V gave up 8 bases and J gave up 1 base, with 11 bases separating them. The CDR3 runs to 14 residues. In germline, CDR1 is MNHEY, CDR2 SVGEGT. CDR3 in amino acids: CASHRSGNTGELFF. The CDR3 bases are TGTGCCAGCCATCGTAGCGGGAACACCGGGGAGCTGTTTTTT.

With respect to this clonotype: The CDR3 ends on some other residue instead of the conserved phenylalanine or tryptophan, so this is likely a read error. V and J are TRBV27 and TRBJ2-2, with a tentative D call TRBD2 (5 bases). Germline CDR1 is MNHEY and CDR2 is SMNVEV (reference sequence). This CDR3 has 15 amino acids. V lost 2 bases and J lost 4, with 11 bases in between. The CDR3 spells CASSLGGRGTGELFL. The DNA for the CDR3 is TGTGCCAGCAGTTTAGGTGGGAGAGGCACCGGGGAGCTGTTTCTT.